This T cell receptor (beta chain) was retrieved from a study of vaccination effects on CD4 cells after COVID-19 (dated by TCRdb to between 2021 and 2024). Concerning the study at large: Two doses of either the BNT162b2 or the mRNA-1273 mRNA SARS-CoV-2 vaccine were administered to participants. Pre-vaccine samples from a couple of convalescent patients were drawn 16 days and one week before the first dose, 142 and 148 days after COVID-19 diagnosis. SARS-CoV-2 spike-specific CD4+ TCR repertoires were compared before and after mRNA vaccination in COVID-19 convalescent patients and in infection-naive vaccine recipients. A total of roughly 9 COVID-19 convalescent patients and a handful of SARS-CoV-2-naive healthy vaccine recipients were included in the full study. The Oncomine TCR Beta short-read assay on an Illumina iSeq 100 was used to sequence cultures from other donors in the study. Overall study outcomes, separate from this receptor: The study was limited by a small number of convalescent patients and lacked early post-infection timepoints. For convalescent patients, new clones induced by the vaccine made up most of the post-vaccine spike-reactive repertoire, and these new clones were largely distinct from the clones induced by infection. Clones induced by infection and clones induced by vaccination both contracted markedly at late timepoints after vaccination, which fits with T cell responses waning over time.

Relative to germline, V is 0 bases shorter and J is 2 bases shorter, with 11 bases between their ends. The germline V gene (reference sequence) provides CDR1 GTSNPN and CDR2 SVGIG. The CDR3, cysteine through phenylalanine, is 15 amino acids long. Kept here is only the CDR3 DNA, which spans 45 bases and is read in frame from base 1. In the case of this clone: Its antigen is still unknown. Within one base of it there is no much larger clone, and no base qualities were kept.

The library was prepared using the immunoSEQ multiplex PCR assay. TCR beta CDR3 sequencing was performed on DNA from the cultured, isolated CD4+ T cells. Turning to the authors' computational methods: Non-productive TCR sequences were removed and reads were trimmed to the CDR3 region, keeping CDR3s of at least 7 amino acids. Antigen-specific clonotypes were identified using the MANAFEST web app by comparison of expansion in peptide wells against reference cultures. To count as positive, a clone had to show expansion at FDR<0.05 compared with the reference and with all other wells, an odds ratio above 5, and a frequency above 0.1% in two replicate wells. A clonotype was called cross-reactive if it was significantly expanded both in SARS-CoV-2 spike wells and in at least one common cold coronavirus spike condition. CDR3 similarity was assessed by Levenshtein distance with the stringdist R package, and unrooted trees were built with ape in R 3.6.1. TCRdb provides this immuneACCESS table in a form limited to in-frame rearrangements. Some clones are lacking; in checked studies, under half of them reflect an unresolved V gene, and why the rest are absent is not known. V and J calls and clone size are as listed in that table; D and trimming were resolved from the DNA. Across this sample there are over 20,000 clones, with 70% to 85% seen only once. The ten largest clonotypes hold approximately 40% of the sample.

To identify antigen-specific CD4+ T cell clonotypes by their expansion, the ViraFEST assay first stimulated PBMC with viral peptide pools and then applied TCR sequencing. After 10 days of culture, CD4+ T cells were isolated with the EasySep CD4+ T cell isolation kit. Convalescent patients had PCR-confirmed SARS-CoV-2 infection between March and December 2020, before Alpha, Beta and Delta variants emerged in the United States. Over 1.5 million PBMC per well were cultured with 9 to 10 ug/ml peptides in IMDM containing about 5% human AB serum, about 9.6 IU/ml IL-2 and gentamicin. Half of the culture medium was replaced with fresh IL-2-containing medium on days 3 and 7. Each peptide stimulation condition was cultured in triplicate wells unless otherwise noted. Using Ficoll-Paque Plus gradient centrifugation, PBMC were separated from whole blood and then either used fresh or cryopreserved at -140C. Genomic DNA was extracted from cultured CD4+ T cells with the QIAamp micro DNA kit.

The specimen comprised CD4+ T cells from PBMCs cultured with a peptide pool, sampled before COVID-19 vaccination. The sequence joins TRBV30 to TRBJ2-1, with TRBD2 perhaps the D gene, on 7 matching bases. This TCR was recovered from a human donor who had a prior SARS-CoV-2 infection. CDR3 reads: CAWSVPGGAYNEQFF. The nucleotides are TGTGCCTGGAGTGTACCGGGGGGCGCCTACAATGAGCAGTTCTTC.